The 27 T cell receptor beta chains below were found in one sample sequenced in a study of T-cell reconstitution after alpha-beta-depleted transplantation in children listed by TCRdb under 2016. Library generation was performed with PCR. The listed sequencing device is Illumina HiSeq 2500. To normalize quantification of the TCRbeta repertoire, the TCR libraries were built with molecular barcoding that relied on unique molecular identifiers. The public reads were run again by TCRdb, first through fastp at Q25 and then through MiXCR, and only productive beta chains were kept. Each CDR3 protein gets just one entry, which takes the most common genes and DNA from the rows behind it. The sample table shows hundreds of thousands of distinct CDR3 sequences, and approximately 15% are seen once. Approximately 5% of the sample comes from the top ten. The sample's treatment or condition label, in plain terms: allogeneic hematopoietic cell transplantation with graft depleted of TCRalphabeta T cells and CD19 B cells.

The sequencing used PBMCs, mostly from graft donor cells, collected 360 days after TCRalphabeta/CD19-depleted stem cell transplant. The receptors originated from a male patient between 5 and 17 years old who had a stem cell transplant for acute lymphoblastic leukemia, so the T cells may come from the graft donor.

This clonotype was seen a handful of times. The chain recombines TRBV6-2 or TRBV6-3 with TRBJ2-4, with D possibly being TRBD2 (5 bases). This CDR3 spans 12 amino acids. The germline CDR1 and CDR2 sequences are MNHEY and SVGEGT. V lost 8 bases and J lost 9, with 14 bases in between. CDR3 nucleotides: TGTGCCAGCGGACTGGAGCTTGGCATTCAGTACTTC. Its translation: CASGLELGIQYF.

This clonotype was counted between two and nine times. This chain links TRBV9 with TRBJ2-1; maybe TRBD2 (5 bases). The CDR3 spans 15 residues. V was shortened by 0 bases and J by 4 bases, with 11 bases between the two germline ends. From germline, CDR1 is SGDLS and CDR2 YYNGEE. The CDR3 nucleotides read TGTGCCAGCAGCGTAGGAGATAGCGTTTACAATGAGCAGTTCTTC. Translating it yields CASSVGDSVYNEQFF.

A few counts support this clonotype. The V gene is TRBV7-9, the J gene TRBJ2-7; no clear D gene. This CDR3 has 15 residues. Trimming took 1 base from V and 5 from J, leaving 15 bases between them. Germline CDR1 SEHNR, CDR2 FQNEAQ (reference sequence). The CDR3, as DNA: TGTGCCAGCAGCTTAGTCGTGGCAGGCCAAGACGAGCAGTACTTC. This codes for CASSLVVAGQDEQYF.

The CDR3, as DNA: TGTGCCAGTGAACCAGGGGCTAACTATGGCTACACCTTC. It translates to CASEPGANYGYTF. The chain carries TRBV19 and TRBJ1-2; maybe TRBD1 (6 bases). This CDR3 contains 13 residues. V lost 8 bases to trimming and J lost 0 bases, with 10 bases between them. Germline V gene data show CDR1 as LNHDA and CDR2 as SQIVND (reference sequence).

The V call is TRBV4-1, the J call TRBJ2-7, with TRBD1 matching over 9 bases. V lost 2 bases, J lost 2 bases, and 10 bases stayed unmatched. The V gene's germline CDR1 is MGHRA and CDR2 YSYEKL. The CDR3 is made up of 17 amino acids. This CDR3 reads CASSQHLIGQGPYEQYF. The CDR3 coding sequence is TGCGCCAGCAGCCAACATCTTATAGGACAGGGGCCCTACGAGCAGTACTTC.

This clonotype was detected only a few times. This chain links TRBV5-1 with TRBJ2-7; D uncertain. V lost 4 bases and J lost 6, with 11 bases in between. Germline V gene sequence: CDR1 SGHRS, CDR2 YFSETQ. This CDR3 is 12 amino acids long. The CDR3 DNA reads as TGCGCCAGCAGCCCCCACCCGGGCGAGCAGTACTTC. Translating gives CASSPHPGEQYF.

This clonotype turned up a few times. The chain combines TRBV29-1 with TRBJ1-1; D is unclear. Trimming stripped 3 bases from V and 1 base from J, with 6 bases between. This CDR3 is 12 amino acids long. Germline V gene data show CDR1 as SQVTM and CDR2 as ANQGSEA. In DNA, the CDR3 is TGCAGCGTTGATTCCGGGAACACTGAAGCTTTCTTT. Protein sequence: CSVDSGNTEAFF.

The CDR3 coding sequence is TGCGCCAGCCAGGCCGGGGCGGGAGTCGGGTACGAGCAGTACTTC. As protein: CASQAGAGVGYEQYF. The genes are TRBV5-1 and TRBJ2-7; 7 bases are a match to TRBD2. V was clipped by 7 bases and J by 4 bases; unmatched bases: 14. The CDR3 covers 15 residues. Germline V lookup: CDR1 SGHRS, CDR2 YFSETQ.

This clonotype was recorded a few times. The J gene is TRBJ2-1, the V gene TRBV7-8; TRBD2 aligns across 15 bases. The CDR3 sequence is 16 residues long. With V trimmed by 7 bases and J by 7 bases, 8 bases remained unmatched. Germline CDR1 reads SGHVS; CDR2 reads FQNEAQ. The CDR3 coding sequence is TGTGCCAGCAACCCCCGGGGACTAGCGGGAGGTAATGAGCAGTTCTTC. Protein: CASNPRGLAGGNEQFF.

This clonotype was counted ten times or more. V and J are TRBV21-1 and TRBJ2-7; the table gives TRBD1 as D, unverified against the DNA. TRBV21-1 is deemed a pseudogene. The CDR3 totals 17 residues. CDR3 in amino acids: CASSKDLTARGPYEQYF. The CDR3 DNA sequence: TGTGCCAGCAGCAAAGATTTGACAGCCAGAGGCCCCTACGAGCAGTACTTC.

In this sample, this clonotype turned up many times. The CDR3 region has the DNA TGCAGTGCTGGGCGGACAGCCACAGATACGCAGTATTTT. Its protein is CSAGRTATDTQYF. The V and J genes are TRBV20-1 and TRBJ2-3; tentatively, D is TRBD1 (6 bases). The CDR3 sequence is 13 residues long. Germline lookup yields CDR1 DFQATT and CDR2 SNEGSKA (reference sequence). V gave up 5 bases and J gave up 2 bases, with 11 bases separating them.

This clonotype was picked up a small number of times. The chain has TRBV5-1 and TRBJ1-1; 8 nucleotides agree with TRBD1. J gave up 0 bases and V 4 bases, and 2 bases lay outside the gene matches. From germline, CDR1 is SGHRS and CDR2 YFSETQ. CDR3 length equals 14 residues. As DNA, the CDR3 is TGCGCCAGCAGCCAGGGGGCTTTGAACACTGAAGCTTTCTTT. Its protein is CASSQGALNTEAFF.

The gene calls are TRBV3-1 and TRBJ1-2; maybe TRBD1 (6 bases). V lost 0 bases and J 7 bases, leaving 18 bases between the germline ends. The CDR3 runs 16 residues. The V gene's germline CDR1 is LGHDT and CDR2 YNNKEL (reference sequence). CDR3 sequence: CASSQEMIGGRSGYTF. CDR3 DNA sequence: TGTGCCAGCAGCCAAGAGATGATAGGGGGGCGAAGTGGCTACACCTTC.

This clonotype has only a few counts. J is TRBJ2-1 and V is TRBV6-5; D is uncertain. V gave up 0 bases and J gave up 0 bases, with 12 bases separating them. Looked up from germline, CDR1 is MNHEY and CDR2 is SVGAGI. The CDR3 sequence is 17 residues long. The CDR3 DNA reads as TGTGCCAGCAGTTACTCGATTGGTGCTAGCTCCTACAATGAGCAGTTCTTC. The encoded protein is CASSYSIGASSYNEQFF.

In nucleotides, the CDR3 is TGCAGTGGCGCGGGGAAGAACACCGGGGAGCTGTTTTTT. This codes for CSGAGKNTGELFF. The rearrangement uses TRBV20-1 and TRBJ2-2; weak D call: TRBD2 (6 bases). V was cut by 7 bases and J by 1 base, with 10 bases left in between. The germline V gene encodes CDR1 DFQATT and CDR2 SNEGSKA (reference sequence). The CDR3 has 13 residues.

This clonotype was observed a few times. The rearrangement uses TRBV6-2 or TRBV6-3 and TRBJ2-7; TRBD1 matches 9 bases. After removal of 6 bases from V and 5 bases from J, the junction contained 11 bases not matched to a gene. CDR3 length: 15 residues. Germline CDR1 MNHEY, CDR2 SVGEGT. The CDR3, as DNA: TGTGCCAGCAGCTCCGGGACAGGGATGGCTGACGAGCAGTACTTC. Translating gives CASSSGTGMADEQYF.

V gene TRBV7-9 combines with J gene TRBJ2-6; no definite D call. CDR3 length equals 14 residues. Germline assignment: CDR1 SEHNR and CDR2 FQNEAQ (reference sequence). V gave up 7 bases and J gave up 1 base, with 8 bases separating them. CDR3 sequence: CASNFVSGANVLTF. The CDR3 nucleotides read TGTGCCAGCAACTTCGTATCTGGGGCCAACGTCCTGACTTTC.

This chain uses TRBV12-3 or TRBV12-4 with TRBJ2-5, with D perhaps TRBD1 (6 bases). This CDR3 is 14 amino acids long. Trimming left V 3 bases short and J 1 base short, with 9 bases between. CDR3 bases: TGTGCCAGCAGTTTCCGGACAGTCCAAGAGACCCAGTACTTC. It translates to CASSFRTVQETQYF.

V gene TRBV5-1 combines with J gene TRBJ2-7; 16 bases align to TRBD2. This CDR3 comprises 18 residues. J was trimmed by 3 bases and V by 4 bases; bases with no gene match: 10. Germline V CDR1 and CDR2: SGHRS, YFSETQ. CDR3 bases: TGCGCCAGCAGCCCGCCTCCGGGACTAGCGGGAGGGGTCTACGAGCAGTACTTC. Its protein product is CASSPPPGLAGGVYEQYF.

The chain recombines TRBV6-1 with TRBJ2-1; D might be TRBD1 or TRBD2, each matching 5 bases. The germline CDR1 and CDR2 sequences are MNHNS and SASEGT. The V end lost 7 bases, the J end lost 2 bases, and 24 bases lay between the germline ends. The CDR3 runs to 18 residues. Written as DNA, the CDR3 is TGTGCCAGCACTAGAGGGGACCAACTAACAAAACCCTACAATGAGCAGTTCTTC. The encoded protein is CASTRGDQLTKPYNEQFF.

In its sample, this clonotype was seen a few times. V gene TRBV24-1 combines with J gene TRBJ2-7; D possibly corresponds to TRBD1 (6 bases). Trimming took off 7 bases at V and 3 bases at J, with 12 bases between the two ends. This CDR3 is built from 13 residues. The germline CDR1 and CDR2 sequences are KGHDR and SFDVKD. This CDR3 is CATRGRGDYEQYF. DNA for the CDR3: TGTGCCACCAGAGGCAGGGGTGACTACGAGCAGTACTTC.

This clonotype showed up just a few times. This chain joins TRBV21-1 and TRBJ2-5; TRBD2, the table's D call, lacks a check against the DNA. TRBV21-1 counts as a pseudogene. CDR3 length: 18 residues. The CDR3 spells CASSNGIGTSGTFETQYF. In DNA form, the CDR3 reads TGTGCCAGCAGCAATGGGATCGGGACTAGCGGGACCTTTGAGACCCAGTACTTC.

This clonotype was detected only a few times. The chain joins TRBV5-1 to TRBJ2-5; D not resolved. The germline V gene encodes CDR1 SGHRS and CDR2 YFSETQ. The CDR3 extends over 14 amino acids. The germline V and J ends were trimmed by 0 bases and 3 bases, with 9 bases remaining between them. The CDR3 DNA reads TGCGCCAGCAGCTTGGTGGGCAGAAAAGAGACCCAGTACTTC. Translating gives CASSLVGRKETQYF.

The table lists this clonotype with many counts. The CDR3 region has the DNA TGTGCCAGCAGTTTGGACGGGGAGAGCTCCTACAATGAGCAGTTCTTC. Translated, it gives CASSLDGESSYNEQFF. The rearrangement uses TRBV27 and TRBJ2-1; D may be TRBD2 (5 bases). V lost 3 bases to trimming and J lost 0 bases, with 12 bases between them. Germline V gene lookup returns CDR1 MNHEY and CDR2 SMNVEV (reference sequence). The CDR3 covers 16 residues.

The V and J genes are TRBV20-1 and TRBJ2-6; D remains unclear. Germline loops: CDR1 DFQATT, CDR2 SNEGSKA (reference sequence). Trimming removed 7 bases from V and 4 bases from J, with 11 bases in between. CDR3 length: 13 amino acids. DNA of the CDR3: TGCAGTGGTGTGCGAGACGGGGCCAACGTCCTGACTTTC. Its protein is CSGVRDGANVLTF.

This clonotype showed up just a few times. This chain links TRBV5-1 with TRBJ1-2; D is unclear. Germline V lookup: CDR1 SGHRS, CDR2 YFSETQ. This CDR3 contains 14 residues. Trimming pared 1 base from V and 10 bases from J, leaving 17 bases between. CDR3 sequence reads: CASSLITHQEHYTF. The CDR3 DNA sequence: TGCGCCAGCAGCTTGATTACCCACCAAGAGCACTACACCTTC.

This clonotype was counted only a few times. J is TRBJ2-2 and V is TRBV12-3 or TRBV12-4, with TRBD1 identical over 11 bases. CDR3 length equals 15 residues. V shed 7 bases and J 3 bases; nucleotides not matched to a gene: 4. DNA of the CDR3: TGTGCCAGCAATACGGACAGGGGGCACACCGGGGAGCTGTTTTTT. It specifies CASNTDRGHTGELFF.